In this sample, the clone carrying this T cell receptor beta chain turned up many times. Its antigen is as yet unknown. The germline V gene encodes CDR1 SGHRS and CDR2 YFSETQ. The CDR3 sequence is 14 residues long. The J segment lost 1 base and the V segment lost 4 bases, leaving 4 bases of the junction unmatched. A universal primer site was added by template switching, and unique molecular identifiers were carried by the cDNA. TCRdb recomputed calls from the 5' RACE reads with MiXCR, one row per CDR3 protein. The top ten clones hold roughly 1.6% of a sample with around 650,000 distinct CDR3 sequences, just over 7% of them seen once. The source of the sample is a study of identical twins. Study observations and caveats: Conclusions came from cross-sectional statistical analysis, not from following the same donors. Abundant beta clonotypes from cord blood bore fewer insertions; memory repertoires lacked this pattern.

The same sample was also studied in work on yellow fever vaccine responses in identical twins.

The V call is TRBV5-1, the J call TRBJ1-1; TRBD1 agrees at 7 bases. The specimen sequenced was PBMCs. The source is a woman younger than 30 in good health. In DNA, the CDR3 is TGCGCCAGCAGCCGGGACAGCACGAACACTGAAGCTTTCTTT. The encoded protein is CASSRDSTNTEAFF. The whole variable domain, remainder taken from reference TRBV5-1 and TRBJ1-1, is KAGVTQTPRYLIKTRGQQVTLSCSPISGHRSVSWYQQTPGQGLQFLFEYFSETQRNKGNFPGRFSGRQFSNSRSEMNVSTLELGDSALYLCASSRDSTNTEAFFGQGTRLTVV.